The 20 T cell receptor beta chains below all came from one sample that was sequenced in a study of beta chain features in type 1 diabetes (dated by TCRdb to the late 2010s). The method behind the library was the immunoSEQ multiplex PCR assay. The entire amount of isolated RNA was reverse transcribed using the High Capacity cDNA Reverse Transcription Kit, so the sequenced TCRB transcripts were expressed ones. TCRdb re-hosts the immuneACCESS table, in-frame sequences only. Its copies lack some clones; in the studies checked, an unresolved V gene accounts for under half of them, and the cause for the rest is not known. This sample gives about 240,000 clones in total; 27% of them show up just once. The ten largest clones add up to around 4% of the sample. Sequenced input: central memory CD4+ T cells from blood. The receptors come from a man aged 25 to 40 in good health.

The genes are TRBV5-1 and TRBJ1-1; possible D gene TRBD1, 6 bases. CDR1 is SGHRS and CDR2 is YFSETQ in the germline V gene. Trimming stripped 3 bases from V and 3 bases from J, with 18 bases between. This CDR3 has 16 residues. The CDR3 spells CASSWNGQLRDTEAFF. CDR3 DNA: TGCGCCAGCAGCTGGAACGGACAGCTGAGGGACACTGAAGCTTTCTTT. The full variable domain, in which reference TRBV5-1 and TRBJ1-1 provide the parts outside the CDR3, is KAGVTQTPRYLIKTRGQQVTLSCSPISGHRSVSWYQQTPGQGLQFLFEYFSETQRNKGNFPGRFSGRQFSNSRSEMNVSTLELGDSALYLCASSWNGQLRDTEAFFGQGTRLTVV.

The V gene is TRBV6-1, the J gene TRBJ2-1; 8 positions match TRBD1. Germline V gives CDR1 MNHNS, CDR2 SASEGT. The V gene end was trimmed by 9 bases and the J gene end by 1 base; junction bases not matched to a gene: 5. The CDR3 has 14 amino acids. The CDR3 sequence is CASEGQGSYNEQFF. DNA of the CDR3: TGTGCCAGTGAAGGACAGGGATCCTACAATGAGCAGTTCTTC.

The chain recombines TRBV9 with TRBJ1-1; D possibly corresponds to TRBD1 (6 bases). Germline assignment: CDR1 SGDLS and CDR2 YYNGEE. This CDR3 comprises 16 residues. The V and J ends lost 2 bases and 1 base respectively, with 15 bases between them. The CDR3 spells CASSVGTRIGNTEAFF. CDR3 in DNA: TGTGCCAGCAGCGTCGGGACAAGGATTGGGAACACTGAAGCTTTCTTT.

This clone was counted many times. The chain uses TRBV30 and TRBJ2-4, with D unresolved. CDR1 and CDR2 from the germline V gene are GTSNPN and SVGIG (reference sequence). With 2 bases removed from V and 9 bases from J, the gap between germline ends came to 11 bases. CDR3 size: 12 residues. The CDR3 DNA reads as TGTGCCTGGAGTTTGGTGGCTAGCATTCAGTACTTC. Encoded protein: CAWSLVASIQYF.

The chain has TRBV2 and TRBJ1-2; 7 bases align to TRBD1. The CDR3 extends over 13 amino acids. Germline assignment: CDR1 SNHLY and CDR2 FYNNEI. J was trimmed by 6 bases and V by 8 bases; bases with no gene match: 9. Here the CDR3 DNA reads TGTGCCAGCCTCGCTGGACAGGTGAATGGCTACACCTTC. It encodes CASLAGQVNGYTF.

CDR3 in amino acids: CAWSLGGHRSGANVLTF. CDR3 sequence (DNA): TGTGCCTGGAGTCTAGGGGGACACCGCTCTGGGGCCAACGTCCTGACTTTC. V usage is TRBV30 and J usage is TRBJ2-6, with D maybe TRBD1 (6 bases). Germline CDR1 reads GTSNPN; CDR2 reads SVGIG (reference sequence). V shed 2 bases and J shed 0 bases, with 14 bases lying between them. CDR3 length: 17 residues.

This clone was counted at least ten times. The chain is built from TRBV10-3 and TRBJ2-5, with 10 bases that match TRBD2. V lost 3 bases to trimming and J lost 7 bases; unmatched junction nucleotides: 8. Germline V gives CDR1 ENHRY, CDR2 SYGVKD. CDR3 length: 15 residues. The chain's CDR3 is CAISDPSGSMVTQYF. As DNA, the CDR3 is TGTGCCATCAGTGACCCTAGCGGGAGTATGGTGACCCAGTACTTC.

This clone has only a few counts. This rearrangement joins TRBV2 to TRBJ1-2; D ambiguous. Per germline, CDR1 SNHLY and CDR2 FYNNEI. The CDR3 loop spans 12 amino acids. V dropped 7 bases and J dropped 3 bases, with 9 bases sitting between them. CDR3 bases: TGTGCCAGCATGGTCACGGACTATGGCTACACCTTC. Its translation: CASMVTDYGYTF.

The sample holds a few counts of this clone. The chain joins TRBV4-3 to TRBJ1-2; unclear D gene. With 0 bases removed from V and 5 bases from J, the gap between germline ends came to 13 bases. CDR3 length: 15 amino acids. Germline V gene lookup returns CDR1 LGHNA and CDR2 YSLEER. The DNA for the CDR3 is TGCGCCAGCAGCCAAGAACGCGCCGGTCGTTATGGCTACACCTTC. Amino acids: CASSQERAGRYGYTF.

The chain employs TRBV11-2 and TRBJ2-1, with TRBD2 as a possible D gene (6 bases). The CDR3 loop spans 16 amino acids. V lost 1 base and J lost 5, with 15 bases in between. Germline lookup yields CDR1 SGHAT and CDR2 FQNNGV. The CDR3 nucleotides read TGTGCCAGCAGCTTAGGGAGCGGGTTTGACAACAATGAGCAGTTCTTC. Its translation: CASSLGSGFDNNEQFF.

This clone was picked up a small number of times. The chain is built from TRBV29-1 and TRBJ2-3; 7 nucleotides match TRBD1. V gave up 5 bases and J gave up 6 bases; unmatched junction bases: 8. The CDR3 has 13 residues. CDR1 is SQVTM, CDR2 ANQGSEA, per germline. DNA for the CDR3: TGCAGCGTTATAGGACAGGTAGCCGATACGCAGTATTTT. Translating gives CSVIGQVADTQYF.

This clone was observed a few times. The chain joins TRBV7-7 to TRBJ2-2, with D uncertain. Germline lookup yields CDR1 SSHAT and CDR2 FNYEAQ (reference sequence). The CDR3 consists of 12 residues. Trimming cost V 2 bases and J 6 bases, with 4 bases left between them. CDR3 sequence: CASSLRAGELFF. The CDR3 DNA sequence: TGTGCCAGCAGCTTAAGGGCCGGGGAGCTGTTTTTT.

The CDR3 bases are TGTGCCTCATTAGCGGGGGGAAGCACAGATACGCAGTATTTT. This encodes CASLAGGSTDTQYF. This sequence joins TRBV10-3 and TRBJ2-3; 10 bases agree with TRBD2. After removal of 11 bases from V and 0 bases from J, the junction contained 5 bases not matched to a gene. CDR1 and CDR2 from the germline V gene are ENHRY and SYGVKD. The CDR3 has 14 residues.

This clone was counted between two and nine times. V gene TRBV29-1 combines with J gene TRBJ2-1; D is uncertain. V lost 7 bases, J lost 9 bases, and 10 bases lay in between. The CDR3 covers 10 residues. The germline V gene encodes CDR1 SQVTM and CDR2 ANQGSEA. The CDR3 spells CSGGKTEQFF. The DNA of the CDR3 is TGCAGCGGGGGAAAGACTGAGCAGTTCTTC.

The rearrangement links TRBV14 to TRBJ2-1; no clear D. The CDR3 loop spans 12 amino acids. CDR1 is SGHDN and CDR2 is FVKESK in the germline V gene. Trimming cost V 1 base and J 12 bases, with 10 bases left between them. The CDR3 DNA is TGTGCCAGCAGCCAAGGGAACCTCCGGCAGTTCTTC. It specifies CASSQGNLRQFF.

This clone turned up a few times. This chain joins TRBV29-1 and TRBJ2-5; D remains ambiguous. Germline assignment: CDR1 SQVTM and CDR2 ANQGSEA. V lost 3 bases and J lost 2, with 1 base in between. CDR3 length equals 10 residues. The CDR3 region is CSVEQETQYF. The CDR3 DNA is TGCAGCGTTGAGCAAGAGACCCAGTACTTC. Variable domain in full (rest from reference TRBV29-1 and TRBJ2-5): SAVISQKPSRDICQRGTSLTIQCQVDSQVTMMFWYRQQPGQSLTLIATANQGSEATYESGFVIDKFPISRPNLTFSTLTVSNMSPEDSSIYLCSVEQETQYFGPGTRLLVL.

A word on this clone: An end of the junction does not agree with germline; a read error may underlie this. Other nucleotide sequences from this sample produce the same CDR3. The chain combines TRBV5-4 with TRBJ2-1; a weak D match, TRBD2 (5 bases). Germline CDR1 reads SGHNT; CDR2 reads YYREEE (reference sequence). The CDR3 consists of 15 residues. CDR3 sequence reads: CASSLGGGGYNEQFF. The CDR3 DNA follows: TGTGCCAGCAGCTTGGGTGGAGGCGGATACAATGAGCAATTCTTC.

This sequence joins TRBV28 and TRBJ1-2, with 7 positions matching TRBD1. The V gene end was trimmed by 5 bases and the J gene end by 8 bases; junction bases not matched to a gene: 11. Germline CDR1 MDHEN, CDR2 SYDVKM. The CDR3 consists of 14 residues. Here the CDR3 DNA reads TGTGCCAGCAGTCTCCGACAGGGAGCGGGAGGCTACACCTTC. This encodes CASSLRQGAGGYTF.

This chain uses TRBV6-1 with TRBJ2-4; weak D call: TRBD1 (5 bases). Germline V gene data show CDR1 as MNHNS and CDR2 as SASEGT. V lost 6 bases, J lost 6 bases, and 15 bases lay in between. The CDR3 contains 14 residues. The CDR3 coding sequence is TGTGCCAGCAGCCCTACCCAAGACAGAAACATTCAGTACTTC. Translation gives CASSPTQDRNIQYF.

V usage is TRBV11-2 and J usage is TRBJ2-5; 10 bases map to TRBD1. CDR3 length equals 14 residues. Per the germline V gene, CDR1 is SGHAT and CDR2 is FQNNGV. V trimming: 6 bases; J trimming: 4 bases; junction bases outside the gene matches: 5. CDR3: CASSTGTGAETQYF. CDR3 nucleotides: TGTGCCAGCAGTACCGGGACAGGGGCAGAGACCCAGTACTTC.